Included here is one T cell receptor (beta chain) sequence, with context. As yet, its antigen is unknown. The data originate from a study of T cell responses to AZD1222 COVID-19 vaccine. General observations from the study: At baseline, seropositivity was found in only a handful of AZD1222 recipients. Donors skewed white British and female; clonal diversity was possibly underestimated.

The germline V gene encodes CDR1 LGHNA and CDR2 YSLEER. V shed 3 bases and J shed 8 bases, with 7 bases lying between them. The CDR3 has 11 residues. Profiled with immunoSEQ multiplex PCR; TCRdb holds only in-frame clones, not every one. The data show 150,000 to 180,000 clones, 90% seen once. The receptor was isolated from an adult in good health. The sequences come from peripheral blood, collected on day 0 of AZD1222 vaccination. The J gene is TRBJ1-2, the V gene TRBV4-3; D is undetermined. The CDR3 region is CASSQGKGYTF. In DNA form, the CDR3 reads TGCGCCAGCAGCCAGGGAAAGGGCTACACCTTC.